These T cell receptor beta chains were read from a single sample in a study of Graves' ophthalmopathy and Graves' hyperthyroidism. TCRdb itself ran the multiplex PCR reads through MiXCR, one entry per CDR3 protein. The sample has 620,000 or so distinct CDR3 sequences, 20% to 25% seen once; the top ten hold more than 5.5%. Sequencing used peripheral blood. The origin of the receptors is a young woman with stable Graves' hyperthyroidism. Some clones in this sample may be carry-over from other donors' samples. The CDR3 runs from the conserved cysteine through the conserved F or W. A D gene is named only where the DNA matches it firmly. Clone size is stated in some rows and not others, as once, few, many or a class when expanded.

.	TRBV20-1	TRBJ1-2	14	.	CSASAGDFNYSYTF	TGCAGTGCTAGTGCAGGGGATTTTAACTATAGCTACACCTTC
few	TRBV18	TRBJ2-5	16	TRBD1	CASSQPGTGLSETQYF	TGTGCCAGCTCACAACCCGGGACAGGGTTGTCTGAGACCCAGTACTTC
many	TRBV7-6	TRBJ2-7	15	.	CASSSAADRSYEQYF	TGTGCCAGCAGCTCCGCGGCGGACCGGTCCTACGAGCAGTACTTC
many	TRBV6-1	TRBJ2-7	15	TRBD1	CASSSGTGGFGEQYF	TGTGCCAGCAGCTCCGGGACAGGGGGCTTCGGCGAGCAGTACTTC
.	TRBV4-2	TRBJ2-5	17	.	CASSQGTQRAVGETQYF	TGTGCCAGCAGCCAAGGAACCCAAAGGGCAGTTGGAGAGACCCAGTACTTC
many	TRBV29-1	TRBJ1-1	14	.	CSVEEVGGWSEAFF	TGCAGCGTTGAAGAGGTCGGGGGTTGGTCTGAAGCTTTCTTT
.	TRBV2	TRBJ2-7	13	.	CASSDEAGSEQYF	TGTGCCAGCAGTGATGAAGCAGGGAGCGAGCAGTACTTC
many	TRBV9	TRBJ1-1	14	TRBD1	CASSKWDSPKGAFF	TGTGCCAGCAGCAAGTGGGACAGCCCCAAAGGAGCTTTCTTT
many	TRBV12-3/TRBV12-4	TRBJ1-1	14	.	CASSLGPMNTEAFF	TGTGCCAGCAGCTTGGGACCGATGAACACTGAAGCTTTCTTT
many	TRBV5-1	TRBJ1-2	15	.	CASSLALWGEDGYTF	TGCGCCAGCAGCTTGGCACTGTGGGGGGAGGACGGCTACACCTTC
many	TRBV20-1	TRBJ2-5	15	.	CSAAGGAGSQETQYF	TGCAGTGCAGCCGGGGGCGCCGGATCTCAAGAGACCCAGTACTTC
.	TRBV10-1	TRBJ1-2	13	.	CASSDRQNYGYTF	TGCGCCAGCAGTGATAGGCAGAACTATGGCTACACCTTC
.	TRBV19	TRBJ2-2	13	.	CASSIGTTGELFF	TGTGCCAGTAGTATCGGGACCACCGGGGAGCTGTTTTTT
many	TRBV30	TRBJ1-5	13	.	CAWSAGGNQPQHF	TGTGCCTGGAGTGCAGGGGGCAATCAGCCCCAGCATTTT
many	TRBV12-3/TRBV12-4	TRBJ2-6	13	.	CASRASGANVLTF	TGTGCCAGCAGGGCCTCTGGGGCCAACGTCCTGACTTTC
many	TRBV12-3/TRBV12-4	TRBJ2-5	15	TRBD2	CASSRTSGGVETQYF	TGTGCCAGCAGTCGGACTAGCGGGGGGGTGGAGACCCAGTACTTC
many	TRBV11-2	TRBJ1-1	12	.	CASGLRNTEAFF	TGTGCCAGCGGTCTAAGGAACACTGAAGCTTTCTTT
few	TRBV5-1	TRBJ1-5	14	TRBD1	CASSPGTGNQPQQF	TGCGCCAGCAGCCCCGGGACAGGGAATCAGCCCCAGCAGTTT
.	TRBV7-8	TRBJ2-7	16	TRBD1	CASSFPLKARGQEQYF	TGTGCCAGCAGCTTCCCCCTTAAGGCCAGGGGGCAAGAGCAGTACTTC
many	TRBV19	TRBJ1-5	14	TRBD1	CASSTTGGNQPQHF	TGTGCCAGTAGTACAACAGGGGGCAATCAGCCCCAGCATTTT
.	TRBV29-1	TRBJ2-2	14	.	CSVEGLPGTGELFF	TGCAGCGTTGAAGGACTCCCCGGAACCGGGGAGCTGTTTTTT
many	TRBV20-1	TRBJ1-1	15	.	CSARDMTQGNTEAFF	TGCAGTGCTAGAGATATGACCCAAGGGAACACTGAAGCTTTCTTT
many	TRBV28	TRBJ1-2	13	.	CASITGQGNGYTF	TGTGCCAGCATCACGGGCCAGGGTAATGGCTACACCTTC
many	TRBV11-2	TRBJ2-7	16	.	CASSLVGGPPSYEQYF	TGTGCCAGCAGCTTAGTAGGGGGACCACCCTCCTACGAGCAGTACTTC
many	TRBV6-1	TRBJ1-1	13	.	CASQEGVNTEAFF	TGTGCCAGCCAAGAAGGGGTGAACACTGAAGCTTTCTTT
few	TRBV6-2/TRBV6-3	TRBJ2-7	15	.	CASNTIPGTGGGQYF	TGTGCCAGCAACACCATACCAGGTACCGGAGGTGGGCAGTACTTC
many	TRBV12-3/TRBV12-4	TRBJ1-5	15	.	CASSLSPGYNQPQHF	TGTGCCAGCAGTTTAAGTCCCGGTTACAATCAGCCCCAGCATTTT
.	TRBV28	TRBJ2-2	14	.	CASFGAGLGGELFF	TGTGCCAGTTTTGGGGCAGGTTTAGGCGGGGAGCTGTTTTTT
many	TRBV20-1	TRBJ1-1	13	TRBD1	CSARRTGKDEAFF	TGCAGTGCTAGACGGACAGGGAAAGATGAAGCTTTCTTT
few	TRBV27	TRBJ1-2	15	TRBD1	CASSPRQGIVYGYTF	TGTGCCAGCAGTCCCCGACAGGGAATTGTCTATGGCTACACCTTC
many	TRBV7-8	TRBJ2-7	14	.	CASSSWKTVYEQYF	TGTGCCAGCAGCTCTTGGAAGACGGTCTACGAGCAGTACTTC
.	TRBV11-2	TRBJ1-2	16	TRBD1	CASSWGDSALFYGYTF	TGTGCCAGCAGCTGGGGGGACAGCGCGCTTTTCTATGGCTACACCTTC
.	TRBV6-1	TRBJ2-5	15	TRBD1	CASSDGDRVQETQYF	TGTGCCAGCAGTGATGGGGACAGAGTCCAAGAGACCCAGTACTTC
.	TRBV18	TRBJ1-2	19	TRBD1	CASSPPLGTGGAHNYGYTF	TGTGCCAGCTCACCCCCTCTCGGGACAGGGGGCGCCCATAACTATGGCTACACCTTC
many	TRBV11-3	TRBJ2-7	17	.	CASSLGAIKVSSYEQYF	TGTGCCAGCAGCTTAGGGGCAATTAAGGTTAGCTCCTACGAGCAGTACTTC
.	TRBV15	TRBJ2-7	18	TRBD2	CATSRRGDGRAVSYEQYF	TGTGCCACCAGCAGACGGGGAGACGGGAGGGCCGTCTCCTACGAGCAGTACTTC
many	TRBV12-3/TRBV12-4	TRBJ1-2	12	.	CASSQGYYGYTF	TGTGCCAGCAGCCAGGGGTACTATGGCTACACCTTC
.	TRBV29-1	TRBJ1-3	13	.	CSVRREDGNTIYF	TGCAGCGTTCGGCGGGAGGACGGAAACACCATATATTTT